This TCR beta chain was sequenced for a study of shared clonotypes between healthy human individuals. Looking at the study overall: Each donor had three CD4 naive, three CD4 memory, two CD8 naive and one CD8 memory plate. Study conclusions and caveats: Only blood was sampled, and tissue TCR repertoires likely differ from blood ones.

This CDR3 contains 14 residues. Germline V gene lookup returns CDR1 SGHRS and CDR2 YFSETQ. V was clipped by 0 bases and J by 2 bases, with 8 bases between them. Libraries were prepared by immunoSEQ multiplex PCR; TCRdb keeps only in-frame clonotypes and omits some of them. The table lists roughly 2 million clones, approximately 94% of them singletons. Those who donated were healthy HIV-negative adults, with no recent acute infections or vaccinations reported. Researchers partitioned CD4+ cells into CD45RA+ naive and CD45RA-negative memory subsets. A word on this clone: What it binds is unknown.

The sequence was collected from a young man in good health. The chain carries TRBV5-1 and TRBJ1-2; D not resolved. Sequenced input: naive CD4+ T cells sorted from blood. Subset defined: CD45RA+ positively selected. The CDR3 loop reads CASSLVQANYGYTF. The CDR3 nucleotides read TGCGCCAGCAGCTTGGTTCAGGCAAACTATGGCTACACCTTC.